This TCR beta chain was retrieved from a study of preoperative IRX-2 immunotherapy in early breast cancer. Treatment reported: preoperative locoregional IRX-2 cytokine immunotherapy. This phase Ib study tested locoregional IRX-2 cytokine immunotherapy given before surgery. The method was immunoSEQ multiplex PCR; TCRdb's version includes in-frame clones alone and lacks a portion of them. Here the sample spans approximately 27,000 clones, roughly four fifths being singletons. CDR1 is LNHDA, CDR2 SQIVND, per germline (reference sequence). The CDR3 sequence is 16 residues long. V was trimmed by 3 bases and J by 0 bases, leaving 12 bases between them.

Sequenced material: lymph node tissue, taken after IRX-2 immunotherapy. The rearrangement joins TRBV19 to TRBJ1-5; D remains unclear. The receptor was isolated from a human donor with breast cancer. The CDR3 loop reads CASSIGRYYSNQPQHF. The CDR3 region has the DNA TGTGCCAGTAGTATCGGCAGGTATTATAGCAATCAGCCCCAGCATTTT.